The 5 T cell receptor beta chains listed next were all sequenced from one sample in a study of T-cell memory formation after mild COVID-19 (dated by TCRdb to the early 2020s). The library relied on 5' RACE. The reads were generated on an Illumina NovaSeq 6000. TCRdb trimmed the raw reads at Q25, called clones with MiXCR and kept productive beta chains. Identical CDR3 protein sequences are pooled into one entry, listed with their most common genes and DNA. This sample holds a few hundred thousand distinct CDR3 sequences; roughly 20% were observed only once. The top ten clones comprise under 8.5% of the sample. The sample comprised PBMCs or a T cell subset sorted from them (not recorded which). These TCRs come from an adult woman who had mild COVID-19 (a few samples of this study predate the infection). The sample titles of this study are shuffled in the database, so cell type and time point are left out; the donor was told from shared clones.

This clonotype appeared a few times. The gene calls are TRBV7-8 and TRBJ2-5; D is unresolved. Trimming cost V 0 bases and J 4 bases, with 12 bases left between them. In germline, CDR1 is SGHVS, CDR2 FQNEAQ. There are 15 residues in the CDR3. The CDR3 nucleotides are TGTGCCAGCAGCTTAGCTGAGGCCCTAGGAGAGACCCAGTACTTC. As protein: CASSLAEALGETQYF.

DNA of the CDR3: TGTGCCAGCAGCTCTCCCGGGGACAGGATTGACATTCAGTACTTC. This codes for CASSSPGDRIDIQYF. The chain uses TRBV11-2 and TRBJ2-4, with 8 bases matching TRBD1. V lost 4 bases and J lost 8; bases outside the gene matches: 10. This CDR3 has 15 amino acids. Germline CDR1 reads SGHAT; CDR2 reads FQNNGV.

This chain connects TRBV5-1 to TRBJ2-5, with 9 positions matching TRBD1. The germline gives CDR1 SGHRS, CDR2 YFSETQ. The V segment lost 4 bases and the J segment 5 bases; nucleotides outside the gene matches: 9. The CDR3 consists of 15 residues. Written as DNA, the CDR3 is TGCGCCAGCAGCCGTGCGGACAGGGGAGGTGAGACCCAGTACTTC. Protein: CASSRADRGGETQYF.

This clonotype was counted a few times. The chain has TRBV12-3 or TRBV12-4 and TRBJ1-5, with 10 positions matching TRBD1. The CDR3 has 14 amino acids. Trimming removed 11 bases from V and 2 bases from J; junction bases left unmatched: 6. The chain's CDR3 is CAAGDRGRNQPQHF. In nucleotides, the CDR3 is TGTGCCGCGGGGGACAGGGGTCGCAATCAGCCCCAGCATTTT.

On this clonotype itself: One end of the junction is discordant with germline, which a read error may explain. V is TRBV7-2 and J is TRBJ1-1; possibly TRBD1 for D (5 bases). The CDR3 contains 13 residues. Germline CDR1 SGHTA, CDR2 FQGNSA. For the CDR3, the DNA is TGTGCCAGCAGCTCGCGACAGAGCACTGAAGATTTCTTT. Translating it yields CASSSRQSTEDFF.